This TCR beta chain is drawn from a study of CD8+CD57+ T cells in acquired aplastic anemia. Study in general: Sorted CD4+ and CD8+ cell DNA averaged roughly 3 ug. Findings of the study overall: Common to patients and controls were twenty-nine CD8+ CDR3 sequences.

Patients picked for sequencing had shown CD8+CD57+ cell expansion detected by flow cytometry. Severe acquired aplastic anemia was the diagnosis recorded for all patients. Patients were treatment-naive when blood was sampled. Points on this clonotype: The antigen is not known.

The V gene's germline CDR1 is SSHAT and CDR2 FNYEAQ (reference sequence). The CDR3 runs to 13 residues. The V end was cut by 6 bases, the J end by 2 bases, with 10 bases between. Genomic DNA, serving as template, underwent TCR beta VDJ and CDR3 profiling. TCRdb itself ran the reads through MiXCR, one entry per CDR3 protein. The profile shows around 170,000 distinct CDR3 sequences, more than 45% of them singletons. The sequence was obtained from a human donor with aplastic anemia. Sequencing was carried out using sorted CD4+, CD8+, or CD8+CD57+ T cells (not recorded which) from PBMCs. This rearrangement joins TRBV7-7 to TRBJ2-5, with TRBD1 as a possible D gene (6 bases). CDR3 sequence (DNA): TGTGCCAGCAGTTCGGACAGACAAGAGACCCAGTACTTC. Translated: CASSSDRQETQYF.